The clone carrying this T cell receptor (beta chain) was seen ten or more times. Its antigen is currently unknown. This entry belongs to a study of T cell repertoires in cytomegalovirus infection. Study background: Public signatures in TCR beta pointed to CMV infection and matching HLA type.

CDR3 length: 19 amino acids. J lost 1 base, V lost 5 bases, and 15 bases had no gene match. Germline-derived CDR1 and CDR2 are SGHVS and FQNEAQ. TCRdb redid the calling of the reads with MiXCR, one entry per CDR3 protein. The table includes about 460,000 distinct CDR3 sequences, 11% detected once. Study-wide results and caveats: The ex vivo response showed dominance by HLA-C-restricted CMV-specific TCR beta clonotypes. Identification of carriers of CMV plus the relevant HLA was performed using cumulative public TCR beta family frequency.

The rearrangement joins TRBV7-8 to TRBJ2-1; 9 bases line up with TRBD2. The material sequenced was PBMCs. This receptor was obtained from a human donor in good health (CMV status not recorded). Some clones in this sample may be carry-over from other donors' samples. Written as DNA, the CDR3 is TGTGCCAGCAGCCCCCATCGGACTATAGCGGGAGAATCCTACAATGAGCAGTTCTTC. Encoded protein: CASSPHRTIAGESYNEQFF. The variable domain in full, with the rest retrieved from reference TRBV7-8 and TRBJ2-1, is GAGVSQSPRYKVAKRGQDVALRCDPISGHVSLFWYQQALGQGPEFLTYFQNEAQLDKSGLPSDRFFAERPEGSVSTLKIQRTQQEDSAVYLCASSPHRTIAGESYNEQFFGPGTRLTVL.